A single sample is the source of the 26 T cell receptor beta chains below, sequenced in a study of beta chain features in type 1 diabetes (dated by TCRdb to 2016 to 2019). The library came from the immunoSEQ multiplex PCR assay. The High Capacity cDNA Reverse Transcription Kit was used to reverse transcribe all of the isolated RNA, meaning that expressed TCRB transcripts were what got sequenced. TCRdb took this table from immuneACCESS and kept in-frame rearrangements with V and J called. Such tables lack part of the clones; where checked against another copy, unresolved V genes explain under half of the gap, and the rest is unexplained. Recorded for this sample are roughly 450,000 clones; 10% to 12% of them occurred a single time. Clones ranked in the top ten supply about 0.042% of the sample. The material sequenced was naive CD4+ T cells from blood. Taken with the paper, the label for cell subset or site translates to: true naive CD4+ T cells. These receptor sequences come from a young woman in good health.

This clone was counted a few times. This chain uses TRBV7-9 with TRBJ2-3; tentatively, D is TRBD1 (6 bases). V lost 1 base and J 0 bases, leaving 11 bases between the germline ends. CDR3 size: 16 residues. Germline CDR1 reads SEHNR; CDR2 reads FQNEAQ (reference sequence). CDR3 loop: CASSLGRTGSTDTQYF. The CDR3 DNA follows: TGTGCCAGCAGCTTAGGTAGAACAGGGAGCACAGATACGCAGTATTTT.

In this sample, this clone turned up a few times. The rearrangement uses TRBV11-2 and TRBJ2-7, with TRBD1 matching 7 bases. CDR3 length equals 14 residues. Germline values: CDR1 SGHAT, CDR2 FQNNGV. V was pared by 5 bases and J by 2 bases, with 6 bases of the junction left unmatched. CDR3 DNA: TGTGCCAGCAGCCACAGGGGATTCACCTACGAGCAGTACGTC. Translation: CASSHRGFTYEQYV.

There are a few counts of this clone. This chain links TRBV29-1 with TRBJ2-1; no definite D call. This CDR3 has 14 amino acids. V was cut by 4 bases and J by 9 bases, with 19 bases left in between. CDR1 is SQVTM and CDR2 is ANQGSEA in the germline V gene. CDR3 bases: TGCAGCGTTGTCCCGGCCCTCCCGGGTGGTGAGCAGTTCTTC. Translated, it gives CSVVPALPGGEQFF.

This clone occurred a few times. The sample contains more than one DNA sequence encoding this CDR3. This chain uses TRBV29-1 with TRBJ1-1; TRBD1 agrees at 9 bases. The CDR3 consists of 14 residues. Germline-derived CDR1 and CDR2 are SQVTM and ANQGSEA. The V and J ends lost 1 base and 1 base, in that order; junction bases with no gene match: 1. The CDR3 bases are TGCAGCGTTGAAGTGGGACAGGGGAACACTGAAGCTTTCTTT. Protein product: CSVEVGQGNTEAFF.

In its sample, this clone was seen a few times. This chain joins TRBV5-1 and TRBJ2-7; 11 nucleotides match TRBD1. The CDR3 sequence is 15 residues long. CDR1 is SGHRS, CDR2 YFSETQ, per germline. The V segment lost 0 bases and the J segment 5 bases; nucleotides outside the gene matches: 4. For the CDR3, the DNA is TGCGCCAGCAGCTTGGATGGACAGGGGGCCCACGAGCAGTACGTC. Translated: CASSLDGQGAHEQYV.

This clone turned up a few times. This rearrangement joins TRBV23-1 to TRBJ2-7; D not certain. TRBV23-1 is an open reading frame whose function is uncertain. V was shortened by 11 bases and J by 5 bases, with 7 bases between the two germline ends. This CDR3 region has 9 residues. This chain's CDR3 is CACPNEQYV. For the CDR3, the DNA is TGCGCCTGTCCGAACGAGCAGTACGTC.

This chain links TRBV29-1 with TRBJ2-5, with TRBD2 as a possible D gene (6 bases). The CDR3 covers 12 residues. Germline-derived CDR1 and CDR2 are SQVTM and ANQGSEA. Trimming took off 7 bases at V and 4 bases at J, with 13 bases between the two ends. The CDR3 bases are TGCAGCGCAACGACGGGGGTAGAGACCCAGTACTTC. It codes for CSATTGVETQYF.

The chain employs TRBV6-1 and TRBJ2-1; tentatively, D is TRBD2 (6 bases). Per the germline V gene, CDR1 is MNHNS and CDR2 is SASEGT. V lost 0 bases and J 7 bases, leaving 10 bases between the germline ends. The CDR3 runs 14 residues. CDR3 coding DNA: TGTGCCAGCAGTGAAGCGGGAGGCTTGAATGAGCAGTTCTTC. Protein sequence: CASSEAGGLNEQFF.

This sequence joins TRBV4-1 and TRBJ2-1; 7 bases align to TRBD1. The V and J ends lost 1 base and 8 bases, in that order; junction bases with no gene match: 5. CDR1 and CDR2 (germline): MGHRA, YSYEKL. The CDR3 runs 14 residues. The CDR3 nucleotides are TGCGCCAGCAGCCAAGCCGGGACAGTGCATGAGCAGTTCTTC. It translates to CASSQAGTVHEQFF.

There are a few counts of this clone. V and J are TRBV7-2 and TRBJ2-4; a possible D gene is TRBD1 (6 bases). Germline V lookup: CDR1 SGHTA, CDR2 FQGNSA. The V and J ends lost 4 bases and 3 bases respectively, with 25 bases between them. The CDR3 consists of 19 residues. The CDR3, as DNA: TGTGCCAGCAGCTCCTTCACCCCCTACAGGGCATCTGTCAAAAACATTCAGTACTTC. Translation: CASSSFTPYRASVKNIQYF. Together with reference TRBV7-2 and TRBJ2-4, the CDR3 gives the full variable domain: GAGVSQSPSNKVTEKGKDVELRCDPISGHTALYWYRQSLGQGLEFLIYFQGNSAPDKSGLPSDRFSAERTGGSVSTLTIQRTQQEDSAVYLCASSSFTPYRASVKNIQYFGAGTRLSVL.

There are a few counts of this clone. This sequence joins TRBV12-5 and TRBJ1-1, with D possibly being TRBD1 (6 bases). Trimming stripped 3 bases from V and 7 bases from J, with 12 bases between. This CDR3 is 13 amino acids long. CDR1 is LGHNT, CDR2 FRNRAP, per germline. CDR3 DNA sequence: TGTGCTAGTGGTTTAGGGGGGCGTTTTGAAGCTTTCTTT. Translating it yields CASGLGGRFEAFF. Combining the CDR3 with reference TRBV12-5 and TRBJ1-1 gives the whole variable domain DARVTQTPRHKVTEMGQEVTMRCQPILGHNTVFWYRQTMMQGLELLAYFRNRAPLDDSGMPKDRFSAEMPDATLATLKIQPSEPRDSAVYFCASGLGGRFEAFFGQGTRLTVV.

The rearrangement uses TRBV11-3 and TRBJ2-1; D is ambiguous. This CDR3 is 11 amino acids long. Germline CDR1 and CDR2: SGHNT and YENEEA. The V end was cut by 4 bases, the J end by 10 bases, with 8 bases between. Here the CDR3 reads CASSSPTEQFF. Here the CDR3 DNA reads TGTGCCAGCAGCTCACCGACGGAGCAGTTCTTC.

This clone has just a few counts. The rearrangement uses TRBV15 and TRBJ1-4, with D uncertain. The CDR3 contains 13 residues. CDR1 is LNHNV and CDR2 is YYDKDF in the germline V gene (reference sequence). The V end was cut by 3 bases, the J end by 8 bases, with 10 bases between. The CDR3 sequence is CATSSYTEEKLFF. In DNA, the CDR3 is TGTGCCACCAGCAGCTATACAGAGGAAAAACTGTTTTTT.

This clone was observed a handful of times. V usage is TRBV4-3 and J usage is TRBJ2-3; no clear D gene. In germline, CDR1 is LGHNA, CDR2 YSLEER. The V end was cut by 1 base, the J end by 1 base, with 6 bases between. This CDR3 has 14 amino acids. The CDR3 is CASSQVGRTDTQYF. The CDR3 DNA reads as TGCGCCAGCAGCCAAGTAGGCCGCACAGATACGCAGTATTTT.

The chain couples TRBV7-6 to TRBJ2-3; no clear D gene. The CDR3 runs to 14 residues. CDR1 is SGHVS, CDR2 FNYEAQ, per germline. The V gene lost 0 bases and the J gene lost 4 bases, with 8 bases spanning the gap. The CDR3 DNA reads as TGTGCCAGCAGCTTAGCCCTCCACGCAGATACGCAGTATTTT. It is translated as CASSLALHADTQYF.

This clone was detected a few times. No conserved phenylalanine or tryptophan ends this CDR3, so it is likely a read error. Because the CDR3's place on the DNA is in doubt, the DNA is left out and the CDR3 is given as listed by TCRdb. The CDR3 is CASRVTQGPRG. The chain uses TRBV27 and TRBJ1-4; the table assigns TRBD1, which was not confirmed against the DNA. Ends included, the CDR3 has 11 residues. Looked up from germline, CDR1 is MNHEY and CDR2 is SMNVEV (reference sequence).

Ten or more counts support this clone. The chain couples TRBV29-1 to TRBJ2-1; D is perhaps TRBD1 (5 bases). Germline CDR1 reads SQVTM; CDR2 reads ANQGSEA. Deletions cut 2 bases from V and 1 base from J, with 9 bases between. The CDR3 sequence is 14 residues long. The CDR3, as DNA: TGCAGCGTTGAAAGGGGTCCTTCCTACAATGAGCAGTTCTTC. This codes for CSVERGPSYNEQFF.

In its sample, this clone was seen a few times. The CDR3 spells CASSPDRGPDTQYF. The CDR3 DNA is TGTGCCAGCAGCCCGGACAGGGGCCCAGATACGCAGTATTTT. This rearrangement joins TRBV2 to TRBJ2-3; TRBD1 matches 9 bases. The germline V gene has CDR1 SNHLY and CDR2 FYNNEI. Unmatched junction bases numbered 5, after V lost 6 bases and J lost 4 bases. This CDR3 has 14 amino acids.

The rearrangement links TRBV28 to TRBJ2-7; D call uncertain. The germline gives CDR1 MDHEN, CDR2 SYDVKM. Trimming removed 3 bases at V and 6 bases at J, with 21 bases between. The CDR3 sequence is 16 residues long. The CDR3 DNA is TGTGCCAGCAGTTTGGTGGGCGGTGGGCATCTTTCCGAGCAGTACGTC. This translates into CASSLVGGGHLSEQYV.

This clone came up a few times. The genes are TRBV5-4 and TRBJ2-5, with 11 bases that match TRBD2. Germline V gene data show CDR1 as SGHNT and CDR2 as YYREEE (reference sequence). V was pared by 4 bases and J by 1 base, with 9 bases of the junction left unmatched. The CDR3 is made up of 17 amino acids. DNA of the CDR3: TGTGCCAGCAGCGAATTACTAGCGGGAGTAACCCAAGAGACCCAGTACTTC. Its protein is CASSELLAGVTQETQYF.

With regard to this clone: Distinct nucleotide sequences in the sample also encode this CDR3. This chain connects TRBV18 to TRBJ2-3; tentative D call: TRBD2 (6 bases). Deletions cut 6 bases from V and 3 bases from J, with 10 bases between. The CDR3 length is 13 residues. In germline, CDR1 is KGHSH, CDR2 LQKENI. In DNA, the CDR3 is TGTGCCAGCTCCCCGACTAGTACAGATACGCAGTATTTT. The encoded protein is CASSPTSTDTQYF.

The chain carries TRBV7-3 and TRBJ2-3, with no clear D. Germline lookup yields CDR1 SGHTA and CDR2 FQGTGA. This CDR3 has 14 amino acids. The V gene lost 2 bases and the J gene lost 5 bases, with 11 bases spanning the gap. This chain's CDR3 is CASSLGPVEDTQYF. Here the CDR3 DNA reads TGTGCCAGCAGCTTAGGGCCGGTGGAAGATACGCAGTATTTT.

Worth noting for this clone: A read error may account for a junction end that differs from germline. This chain joins TRBV29-1 and TRBJ2-7; TRBD2 matches 12 bases. Germline-derived CDR1 and CDR2 are SQVTM and ANQGSEA. The length of the CDR3 is 14 residues. DNA of the CDR3: TGCAGCGTGGAAGGACTAGCGGGACACTACGAGCAGTACTTC. Translation: CSVEGLAGHYEQYF.

This clone was counted between two and nine times. The chain is built from TRBV28 and TRBJ2-2; tentative D call: TRBD1 (5 bases). V was clipped by 1 base and J by 0 bases, with 18 bases between them. The CDR3 has 19 amino acids. Per the germline V gene, CDR1 is MDHEN and CDR2 is SYDVKM. Here the CDR3 reads CASSLSGSWTIANTGELFF. CDR3 bases: TGTGCCAGCAGTTTATCCGGGTCGTGGACAATCGCGAACACCGGGGAGCTGTTTTTT. Looking up the rest from reference TRBV28 and TRBJ2-2 gives the full variable domain: DVKVTQSSRYLVKRTGEKVFLECVQDMDHENMFWYRQDPGLGLRLIYFSYDVKMKEKGDIPEGYSVSREKKERFSLILESASTNQTSMYLCASSLSGSWTIANTGELFFGEGSRLTVL.

V is TRBV4-1 and J is TRBJ1-6; tentatively, D is TRBD1 (5 bases). The CDR3 has 19 amino acids. V dropped 2 bases and J dropped 14 bases, with 31 bases sitting between them. Germline V gives CDR1 MGHRA, CDR2 YSYEKL. DNA for the CDR3: TGCGCCAGCAGCCAACCCCCGCCGGGACTCGGCCCCTCCCCAGTAACCCTCCACTTT. It translates to CASSQPPPGLGPSPVTLHF.

J is TRBJ2-1 and V is TRBV7-2, with a weak D call TRBD1 (6 bases). The germline CDR1 and CDR2 sequences are SGHTA and FQGNSA. V was pared by 2 bases and J by 0 bases, with 20 bases between. CDR3 size: 19 residues. CDR3: CASSLLRDIRQSSYNEQFF. The CDR3, as DNA: TGTGCCAGCAGCTTACTCCGGGACATTCGGCAGAGCTCCTACAATGAGCAGTTCTTC.